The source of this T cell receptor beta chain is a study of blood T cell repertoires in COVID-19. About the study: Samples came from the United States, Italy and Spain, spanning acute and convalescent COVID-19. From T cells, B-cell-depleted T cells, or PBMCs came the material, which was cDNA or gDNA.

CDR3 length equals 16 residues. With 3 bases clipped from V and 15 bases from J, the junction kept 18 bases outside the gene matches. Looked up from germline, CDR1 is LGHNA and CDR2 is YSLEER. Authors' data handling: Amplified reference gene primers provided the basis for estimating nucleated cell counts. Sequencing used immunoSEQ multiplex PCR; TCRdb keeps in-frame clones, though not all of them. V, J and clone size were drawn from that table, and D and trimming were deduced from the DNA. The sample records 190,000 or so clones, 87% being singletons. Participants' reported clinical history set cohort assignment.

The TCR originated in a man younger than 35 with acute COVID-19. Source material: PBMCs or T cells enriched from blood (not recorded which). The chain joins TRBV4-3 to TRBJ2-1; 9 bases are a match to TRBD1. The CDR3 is CASSHTTGEGDRVPFF. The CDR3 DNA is TGCGCCAGCAGCCATACCACCGGAGAGGGGGACAGGGTGCCGTTCTTC.